The 9 T cell receptor beta chains presented below share a single source sample, sequenced in a study of radiotherapy plus CTLA-4 blockade in lung cancer. The assay was immunoSEQ multiplex PCR, and TCRdb's table has in-frame clones only and misses some. Of roughly 80,000 clones in the sample, 78% were seen once. Sequenced here: peripheral blood, sampled from a patient treated with radiotherapy plus ipilimumab. These receptors all come from a human donor with non-small cell lung cancer who had a partial response to radiotherapy plus ipilimumab. Some clones in this sample may be carry-over from other donors' samples.

The CDR3 protein is CASSVVGRAHNEQFF. The DNA for the CDR3 is TGTGCCAGCAGCGTAGTCGGGAGGGCCCACAATGAGCAGTTCTTC. The V gene is TRBV9, the J gene TRBJ2-1; 8 nucleotides align to TRBD2. The V segment lost 0 bases and the J segment 5 bases; nucleotides outside the gene matches: 4. The CDR3 consists of 15 residues. CDR1 is SGDLS and CDR2 is YYNGEE in the germline V gene. Together with reference TRBV9 and TRBJ2-1, the CDR3 gives the full variable domain: DSGVTQTPKHLITATGQRVTLRCSPRSGDLSVYWYQQSLDQGLQFLIQYYNGEERAKGNILERFSAQQFPDLHSELNLSSLELGDSALYFCASSVVGRAHNEQFFGPGTRLTVL.

The CDR3 nucleotides read TGTGCCAGCAGCCAACAGGGGGGACAGTACTACGAGCAGTACTTC. Translating gives CASSQQGGQYYEQYF. V and J are TRBV14 and TRBJ2-7; perhaps TRBD1 as D (7 bases). In germline, CDR1 is SGHDN, CDR2 FVKESK. CDR3 length: 15 amino acids. Deletions cut 2 bases from V and 3 bases from J, with 14 bases between. The variable domain in full, with the rest retrieved from reference TRBV14 and TRBJ2-7, is EAGVTQFPSHSVIEKGQTVTLRCDPISGHDNLYWYRRVMGKEIKFLLHFVKESKQDESGMPNNRFLAERTGGTYSTLKVQPAELEDSGVYFCASSQQGGQYYEQYFGPGTRLTVT.

The chain joins TRBV5-4 to TRBJ1-4; the match to TRBD1 covers 9 bases. Germline V gives CDR1 SGHNT, CDR2 YYREEE (reference sequence). With 4 bases clipped from V and 5 bases from J, the junction kept 9 bases outside the gene matches. The CDR3 runs 16 residues. CDR3 sequence: CASSQGRDRVNEKLFF. The CDR3 nucleotides read TGTGCCAGCAGCCAGGGTCGGGACAGGGTGAATGAAAAACTGTTTTTT. Full variable domain (missing parts from reference TRBV5-4 and TRBJ1-4): ETGVTQSPTHLIKTRGQQVTLRCSSQSGHNTVSWYQQALGQGPQFIFQYYREEENGRGNFPPRFSGLQFPNYSSELNVNALELDDSALYLCASSQGRDRVNEKLFFGSGTQLSVL.

This chain uses TRBV5-4 with TRBJ2-2; TRBD2 might be the D (5 bases). Germline assignment: CDR1 SGHNT and CDR2 YYREEE (reference sequence). V was shortened by 0 bases and J by 3 bases, with 12 bases between the two germline ends. The CDR3 length is 16 residues. This CDR3 reads CASSLGLADDTGELFF. CDR3 nucleotides: TGTGCCAGCAGCTTGGGGCTAGCCGACGACACCGGGGAGCTGTTTTTT.

The chain is built from TRBV5-6 and TRBJ1-2; D not certain. Germline CDR1 and CDR2: SGHDT and YYEEEE. The V end was cut by 3 bases, the J end by 1 base, with 16 bases between. The length of the CDR3 is 16 residues. The CDR3 DNA reads TGTGCCAGCAGCTGGCGCCAGGTCCTGATTAACTATGGCTACACCTTC. The encoded protein is CASSWRQVLINYGYTF. The full variable domain, in which reference TRBV5-6 and TRBJ1-2 provide the parts outside the CDR3, is DAGVTQSPTHLIKTRGQQVTLRCSPKSGHDTVSWYQQALGQGPQFIFQYYEEEERQRGNFPDRFSGHQFPNYSSELNVNALLLGDSALYLCASSWRQVLINYGYTFGSGTRLTVV.

This clone showed up just a few times. The chain employs TRBV28 and TRBJ2-3; possibly TRBD2 for D (5 bases). Per the germline V gene, CDR1 is MDHEN and CDR2 is SYDVKM. Trimming took 1 base from V and 2 from J, leaving 16 bases between them. This CDR3 region has 17 residues. CDR3 sequence (DNA): TGTGCCAGCAGTTTATTGGACTGGAAATTACCCACAGATACGCAGTATTTT. Protein product: CASSLLDWKLPTDTQYF. Using reference TRBV28 and TRBJ2-3 for the parts outside the CDR3, the full variable domain is DVKVTQSSRYLVKRTGEKVFLECVQDMDHENMFWYRQDPGLGLRLIYFSYDVKMKEKGDIPEGYSVSREKKERFSLILESASTNQTSMYLCASSLLDWKLPTDTQYFGPGTRLTVL.

This clone was counted only a few times. The gene calls are TRBV2 and TRBJ2-3; D ambiguous. V was cut by 0 bases and J by 5 bases, with 6 bases left in between. CDR3 length: 13 amino acids. Germline-derived CDR1 and CDR2 are SNHLY and FYNNEI. CDR3 nucleotide sequence: TGTGCCAGCAGTGAAGCGTTTCAAGATACGCAGTATTTT. It specifies CASSEAFQDTQYF.

The gene calls are TRBV28 and TRBJ2-1, with D possibly TRBD2 on 7 matching bases. Trimming removed 8 bases at V and 7 bases at J, with 24 bases between. The CDR3 totals 16 residues. Germline V gene data show CDR1 as MDHEN and CDR2 as SYDVKM. This CDR3 is CASEGRRGPAFNEQFF. In DNA, the CDR3 is TGTGCCAGCGAAGGTAGGCGGGGGCCCGCTTTTAATGAGCAGTTCTTC.

This chain links TRBV7-2 with TRBJ2-3, with TRBD2 identical over 15 bases. The trim removed 5 bases at V and 3 bases at J, leaving 6 bases unmatched. Looked up from germline, CDR1 is SGHTA and CDR2 is FQGNSA. This CDR3 has 17 residues. The CDR3 spells CASSPRTSGGATDTQYF. CDR3 DNA sequence: TGTGCCAGCAGCCCTAGGACTAGCGGGGGGGCTACAGATACGCAGTATTTT.